A single sample gave rise to the 8 T cell receptor beta chains below, sequenced in a study of blood T cell repertoires in COVID-19. The protocol was immunoSEQ multiplex PCR, while the TCRdb copy is restricted to in-frame clones and leaves out a portion. The repertoire consists of under 200,000 clones, with 88% occurring once and the leading ten covering around 2%. Material for sequencing was peripheral blood. These receptor sequences come from a man aged 50 or older who had recovered from COVID-19.

This clone was observed a handful of times. The chain employs TRBV11-2 and TRBJ1-3; D may be TRBD1 (5 bases). The CDR3 covers 14 residues. With 5 bases removed from V and 2 bases from J, the gap between germline ends came to 10 bases. The V gene's germline CDR1 is SGHAT and CDR2 FQNNGV. This CDR3 is CASSRPGAGNTIYF. CDR3 bases: TGTGCCAGCAGCCGCCCGGGGGCTGGAAACACCATATATTTT.

V and J are TRBV4-2 and TRBJ2-2, with 11 bases fitting TRBD2. Germline V gene sequence: CDR1 LGHNA, CDR2 YNFKEQ. The CDR3 is 17 residues long. J gave up 6 bases and V 0 bases, and 6 bases lay outside the gene matches. CDR3 DNA sequence: TGTGCCAGCAGCCAAGATACCCTAGCGGGGGGCTCCGGGGAGCTGTTTTTT. Protein sequence: CASSQDTLAGGSGELFF.

The chain couples TRBV3-1 (or the pseudogene TRBV3-2) to TRBJ2-3; 11 bases match TRBD2. After removal of 1 base from V and 2 bases from J, the junction contained 8 bases not matched to a gene. The CDR3 has 18 residues. CDR1 LGHDT and CDR2 YNNKEL come from the germline V gene (reference sequence). CDR3 loop: CASSQAAGTSGYTDTQYF. The CDR3 bases are TGTGCCAGCAGCCAAGCGGCCGGGACTAGCGGTTACACAGATACGCAGTATTTT.

The rearrangement uses TRBV28 and TRBJ1-3, with D possibly TRBD1 on 5 matching bases. V was pared by 2 bases and J by 1 base, with 12 bases between. This CDR3 spans 16 amino acids. From germline, CDR1 is MDHEN and CDR2 SYDVKM. The CDR3 sequence: CASSLSGTRSGNTIYF. CDR3 DNA sequence: TGTGCCAGCAGTTTAAGTGGGACTCGGTCTGGAAACACCATATATTTT.

CDR3 bases: TGTGCCAGCAGCCAAAGTTGGAGCCTTGGGCAGTTCTTC. This translates into CASSQSWSLGQFF. The chain links TRBV3-1 (or the pseudogene TRBV3-2) to TRBJ2-1; D remains unclear. V lost 2 bases to trimming and J lost 12 bases, with 14 bases between them. Germline loops: CDR1 LGHDT, CDR2 YNNKEL (reference sequence). The CDR3 consists of 13 residues.

The chain links TRBV6-6 to TRBJ2-7; D is possibly TRBD2 (5 bases). CDR1 and CDR2 from the germline V gene are MNHNY and SVGAGI (reference sequence). V was shortened by 7 bases and J by 5 bases, with 12 bases between the two germline ends. CDR3 length: 12 amino acids. In DNA form, the CDR3 reads TGTGCCAGCACTACGGGGTGGGACGAGCAGTACTTC. As protein: CASTTGWDEQYF.

This chain uses TRBV10-1 with TRBJ2-7, with 9 bases matching TRBD1. J lost 2 bases, V lost 5 bases, and 10 bases had no gene match. Per germline, CDR1 WNHNN and CDR2 SYGVQD (reference sequence). The CDR3 covers 16 residues. The CDR3 reads CASSRTSGQGTYEQYF. DNA for the CDR3: TGCGCCAGCAGTCGAACCTCCGGACAGGGGACCTACGAGCAGTACTTC.

This clone was seen a single time. V is TRBV7-9 and J is TRBJ1-2; 10 bases line up with TRBD1. Trimming took 4 bases from V and 3 from J; bases not matched to a gene: 8. Germline lookup yields CDR1 SEHNR and CDR2 FQNEAQ (reference sequence). The CDR3 loop spans 16 amino acids. In nucleotides, the CDR3 is TGTGCCAGCAGCTCCTCGACAGGGGGCGGCTACTATGGCTACACCTTC. Translating gives CASSSSTGGGYYGYTF.